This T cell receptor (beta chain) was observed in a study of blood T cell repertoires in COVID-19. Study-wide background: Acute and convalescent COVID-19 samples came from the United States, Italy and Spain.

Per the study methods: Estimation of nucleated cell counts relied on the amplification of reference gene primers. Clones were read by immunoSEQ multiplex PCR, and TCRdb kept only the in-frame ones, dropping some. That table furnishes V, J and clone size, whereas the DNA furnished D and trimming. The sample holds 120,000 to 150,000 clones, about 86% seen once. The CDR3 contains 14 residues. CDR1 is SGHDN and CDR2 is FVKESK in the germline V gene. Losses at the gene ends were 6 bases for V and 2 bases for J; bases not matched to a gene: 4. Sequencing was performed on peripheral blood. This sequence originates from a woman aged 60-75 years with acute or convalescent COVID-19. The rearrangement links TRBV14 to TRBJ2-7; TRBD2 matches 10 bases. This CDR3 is CASRRAGGAYEQYF. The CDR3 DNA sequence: TGTGCCAGCAGACGAGCGGGGGGGGCCTACGAGCAGTACTTC.